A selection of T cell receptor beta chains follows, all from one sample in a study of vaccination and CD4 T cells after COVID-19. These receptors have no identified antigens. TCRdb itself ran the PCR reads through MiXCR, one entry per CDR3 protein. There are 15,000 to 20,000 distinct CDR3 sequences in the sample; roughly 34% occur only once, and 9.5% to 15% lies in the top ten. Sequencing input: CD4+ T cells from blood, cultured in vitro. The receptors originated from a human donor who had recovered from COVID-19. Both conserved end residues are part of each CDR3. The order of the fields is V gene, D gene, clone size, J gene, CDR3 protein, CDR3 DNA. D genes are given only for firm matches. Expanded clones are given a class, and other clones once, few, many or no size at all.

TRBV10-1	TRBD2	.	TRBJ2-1	CASSLGRGSGLTYNEQFF	TGCGCCAGCAGCCTGGGCCGTGGTAGCGGGCTGACCTACAATGAGCAGTTCTTC
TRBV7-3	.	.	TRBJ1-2	CASSSYPPLTESENYGYTF	TGTGCCAGCAGCTCATACCCACCGCTGACAGAGAGTGAGAACTATGGCTACACCTTC
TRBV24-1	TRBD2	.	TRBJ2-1	CATSRTSGSIYNEQFF	TGTGCCACCAGTAGGACTAGCGGGAGTATCTACAATGAGCAGTTCTTC
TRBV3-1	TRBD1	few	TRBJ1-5	CASSHGGGAGQPQHF	TGTGCCAGCAGCCATGGAGGGGGCGCGGGTCAGCCCCAGCATTTT
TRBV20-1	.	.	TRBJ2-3	CSARPSEDTQYF	TGCAGTGCTAGGCCCTCTGAGGATACGCAGTATTTT
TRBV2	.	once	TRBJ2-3	CASSEIGDTQYF	TGTGCCAGCAGTGAAATAGGTGATACGCAGTATTTT
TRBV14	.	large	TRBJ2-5	CASSQVVGTQYF	TGTGCCAGCAGCCAAGTAGTTGGGACCCAGTACTTC
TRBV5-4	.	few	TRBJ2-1	CASSTGGGQFF	TGTGCCAGCAGCACAGGAGGTGGGCAGTTCTTC
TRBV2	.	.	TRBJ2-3	CASSEAGGRDTQYF	TGTGCCAGCAGTGAAGCGGGTGGCCGAGATACGCAGTATTTT
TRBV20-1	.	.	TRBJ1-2	CSARDPKFGWTAIYGYTF	TGCAGTGCTAGAGATCCTAAATTTGGGTGGACAGCCATCTATGGCTACACCTTC
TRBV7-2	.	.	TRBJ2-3	CATNLGGTDTQYF	TGTGCCACCAATCTCGGGGGCACAGATACGCAGTATTTT
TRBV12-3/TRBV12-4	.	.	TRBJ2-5	CASSLGSDDQETQYF	TGTGCCAGCAGTTTAGGATCTGATGACCAAGAGACCCAGTACTTC
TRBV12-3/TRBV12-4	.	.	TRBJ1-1	CASSLAVNTEAFF	TGTGCCAGCAGTTTAGCGGTGAACACTGAAGCTTTCTTT
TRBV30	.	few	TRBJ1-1	CAWSVFRDTEAFF	TGTGCCTGGAGTGTATTCAGGGACACTGAAGCTTTCTTT
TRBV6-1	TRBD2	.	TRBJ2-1	CASRAPLAGGPHEQFF	TGTGCCAGCAGGGCACCACTAGCGGGAGGCCCACATGAGCAGTTCTTC
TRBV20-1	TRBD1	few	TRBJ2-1	CSARTGSHNEQFF	TGCAGTGCTAGGACAGGGAGTCACAATGAGCAGTTCTTC
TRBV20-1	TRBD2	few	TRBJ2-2	CSAFLAGSSTGELFF	TGCAGTGCTTTTCTAGCGGGGTCGAGCACCGGGGAGCTGTTTTTT
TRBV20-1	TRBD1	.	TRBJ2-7	CSARGQRSSYEQYF	TGCAGTGCTAGGGGACAGAGGAGCTCCTACGAGCAGTACTTC
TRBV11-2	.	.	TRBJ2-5	CASSRTGYQETQYF	TGTGCCAGCAGCCGAACAGGGTACCAAGAGACCCAGTACTTC
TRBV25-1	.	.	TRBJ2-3	CASRAITDTQYF	TGTGCCAGCAGAGCCATCACAGATACGCAGTATTTT
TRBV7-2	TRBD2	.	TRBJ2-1	CASSSWTSSYNEQFF	TGTGCCAGCAGCTCATGGACTAGCTCCTACAATGAGCAGTTCTTC
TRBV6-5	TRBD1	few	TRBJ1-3	CASSYLGTVGGNTIYF	TGTGCCAGCAGTTACCTAGGGACAGTGGGGGGAAACACCATATATTTT